One sample yielded the 18 T cell receptor beta chains listed below, sequenced in a study of shared clonotypes between healthy human individuals. Positive CCR7 selection of CD45RO-negative cells yielded the naive CD8 cells, and terminally differentiated effector memory CD45RA+ cells were excluded. Clones were sequenced by immunoSEQ multiplex PCR, and TCRdb holds only the in-frame ones, with some missing. The table records under 1 million clones, approximately 92% of them present only once. The material sequenced was naive CD8+ T cells sorted from blood. The receptors come from a young man in good health.

The chain couples TRBV5-6 to TRBJ2-7; 13 bases are a match to TRBD2. In germline, CDR1 is SGHDT, CDR2 YYEEEE. Trimming took 4 bases from V and 3 from J; bases not matched to a gene: 7. The CDR3 has 16 residues. The CDR3 bases are TGTGCCAGCAGCCTAGGTGGACTAGCGGGAGTCTACGAGCAGTACTTC. Its protein is CASSLGGLAGVYEQYF. The full variable domain, with the rest looked up from reference TRBV5-6 and TRBJ2-7, is DAGVTQSPTHLIKTRGQQVTLRCSPKSGHDTVSWYQQALGQGPQFIFQYYEEEERQRGNFPDRFSGHQFPNYSSELNVNALLLGDSALYLCASSLGGLAGVYEQYFGPGTRLTVT.

The chain recombines TRBV21-1 with TRBJ2-1; the table's D call, TRBD1, has no DNA check behind it. TRBV21-1 is a pseudogene locus. The CDR3 covers 14 residues. The CDR3 loop is CASSYGYRGNEQFF. Here the CDR3 DNA reads TGTGCCAGCAGCTATGGGTACAGGGGAAACGAGCAGTTCTTC.

The V call is TRBV19, the J call TRBJ2-1; maybe TRBD2 (5 bases). Germline CDR1 LNHDA, CDR2 SQIVND (reference sequence). The CDR3 is 14 amino acids. With 7 bases removed from V and 3 bases from J, the gap between germline ends came to 13 bases. DNA of the CDR3: TGTGCCAGTACCACCGGCGGGCTCTACAATGAGCAGTTCTTC. Protein: CASTTGGLYNEQFF. Full variable domain (remainder filled in from reference TRBV19 and TRBJ2-1): DGGITQSPKYLFRKEGQNVTLSCEQNLNHDAMYWYRQDPGQGLRLIYYSQIVNDFQKGDIAEGYSVSREKKESFPLTVTSAQKNPTAFYLCASTTGGLYNEQFFGPGTRLTVL.

V and J are TRBV4-1 and TRBJ2-1; possibly TRBD1 or TRBD2 for D (6 bases each). V was clipped by 8 bases and J by 7 bases, with 21 bases between them. Germline V lookup: CDR1 MGHRA, CDR2 YSYEKL. The CDR3 length is 15 residues. The CDR3: CASHKDAGTGNEQFF. CDR3 coding DNA: TGCGCCAGCCATAAAGACGCGGGAACAGGGAATGAGCAGTTCTTC.

The chain carries TRBV7-9 and TRBJ2-7; perhaps D is TRBD1 or TRBD2 (5 bases each). The V gene lost 1 base and the J gene lost 5 bases, with 15 bases spanning the gap. CDR3 size: 15 residues. CDR1 SEHNR and CDR2 FQNEAQ come from the germline V gene (reference sequence). The CDR3 loop reads CASSLEPGRTHEQYF. CDR3 nucleotide sequence: TGTGCCAGCAGCTTAGAGCCGGGGCGGACGCACGAGCAGTACTTC. The full variable domain, rest sourced from reference TRBV7-9 and TRBJ2-7, is DTGVSQNPRHKITKRGQNVTFRCDPISEHNRLYWYRQTLGQGPEFLTYFQNEAQLEKSRLLSDRFSAERPKGSFSTLEIQRTEQGDSAMYLCASSLEPGRTHEQYFGPGTRLTVT.

The genes are TRBV28 and TRBJ2-1, with a tentative D call TRBD2 (6 bases). Trimming removed 5 bases at V and 4 bases at J, with 12 bases between. The germline V gene encodes CDR1 MDHEN and CDR2 SYDVKM. CDR3 size: 14 residues. Here the CDR3 reads CASSPYSGYNEQFF. In DNA, the CDR3 is TGTGCCAGCAGTCCATATAGCGGTTACAATGAGCAGTTCTTC.

This rearrangement joins TRBV7-9 to TRBJ2-2; D is possibly TRBD1 (5 bases). Germline V lookup: CDR1 SEHNR, CDR2 FQNEAQ (reference sequence). The V and J ends lost 5 bases and 1 base respectively, with 20 bases between them. The CDR3 totals 18 residues. The CDR3 loop reads CASSTGLEEVKNTGELFF. Here the CDR3 DNA reads TGTGCCAGCAGCACAGGTCTAGAGGAAGTTAAGAACACCGGGGAGCTGTTTTTT.

The CDR3 DNA sequence: TGTGCCAGCAGCTTAGGGACAGTGCTTAGTAGGAAAGAGACCCAGTACTTC. Translating it yields CASSLGTVLSRKETQYF. The chain combines TRBV21-1 with TRBJ2-5; the tabulated D call, TRBD1, remains unverified against the DNA. TRBV21-1 is designated a pseudogene. There are 17 residues in the CDR3.

The chain uses TRBV13 and TRBJ2-5, with 8 positions matching TRBD1. V trimming: 4 bases; J trimming: 6 bases; junction bases outside the gene matches: 16. Germline CDR1 and CDR2: PRHDT and FYEKMQ (reference sequence). The CDR3 has 17 residues. The DNA for the CDR3 is TGTGCCAGCAGCTGGCTAAAACAGGGGGGTGGGATGAAGACCCAGTACTTC. Encoded protein: CASSWLKQGGGMKTQYF.

CDR3 nucleotides: TGTGCCAGCTCACCAATAGGGAGCTCTGGAAACACCATATATTTT. As protein: CASSPIGSSGNTIYF. This chain connects TRBV18 to TRBJ1-3; no clear D. Between the trimmed V and J ends, which lost 2 bases and 0 bases, there was a span of 8 bases. CDR1 KGHSH and CDR2 LQKENI come from the germline V gene. CDR3 length equals 15 residues.

The rearrangement joins TRBV28 to TRBJ2-3, with TRBD1 matching 12 bases. This CDR3 is built from 16 residues. After removal of 3 bases from V and 6 bases from J, the junction contained 7 bases not matched to a gene. CDR1 and CDR2 (germline): MDHEN, SYDVKM. The CDR3 coding sequence is TGTGCCAGCAGTTTGTTACCGGGACAGGGGGCTGATACGCAGTATTTT. This codes for CASSLLPGQGADTQYF.

The chain employs TRBV7-6 and TRBJ2-7; 7 bases fit TRBD1. Germline values: CDR1 SGHVS, CDR2 FNYEAQ. The CDR3 totals 15 residues. The V gene end was trimmed by 4 bases and the J gene end by 1 base; junction bases not matched to a gene: 7. CDR3 nucleotides: TGTGCCAGCAGCTCCCATCAGGGGGATTCCTACGAGCAGTACTTC. This gives the protein CASSSHQGDSYEQYF.

The chain joins TRBV27 to TRBJ2-3; D perhaps matches TRBD2 (6 bases). CDR1 and CDR2 (germline): MNHEY, SMNVEV (reference sequence). The CDR3 loop spans 16 amino acids. Trimming shortened V by 2 bases and J by 4 bases, and 16 bases separated the two germline ends. This CDR3 is CASSLLTGRISDTQYF. CDR3 DNA: TGTGCCAGCAGTTTACTGACCGGGAGAATCTCAGATACGCAGTATTTT.

The V gene is TRBV25-1, the J gene TRBJ1-4; 7 bases are a match to TRBD1. After removal of 4 bases from V and 5 bases from J, the junction contained 7 bases not matched to a gene. The CDR3 has 15 amino acids. The germline V gene has CDR1 MGHDK and CDR2 SYGVNS. CDR3 DNA: TGTGCCAGCAGTGGTGTTGACAGGGAGAATGAAAAACTGTTTTTT. Encoded protein: CASSGVDRENEKLFF.

The chain employs TRBV21-1 and TRBJ2-2. TRBV21-1 is shown as a pseudogene. CDR3 length: 18 residues. The CDR3 sequence is CASSKEGGFSWDRPELFF. DNA for the CDR3: TGTGCCAGCAGCAAAGAGGGGGGTTTTAGCTGGGATCGGCCGGAGCTGTTTTTT.

This clone appeared a single time. The chain combines TRBV5-1 with TRBJ2-1, with D possibly TRBD1 on 6 matching bases. V shed 0 bases and J shed 10 bases, with 14 bases lying between them. The CDR3 length is 14 residues. CDR1 is SGHRS, CDR2 YFSETQ, per germline. The CDR3 nucleotides are TGCGCCAGCAGCTTGGAGGGGGAGATAAGGGAGCAGTTCTTC. Residues: CASSLEGEIREQFF.

This clone was detected a few times. The chain links TRBV10-1 to TRBJ2-7; no clear D. The V end lost 3 bases, the J end lost 2 bases, and 5 bases lay between the germline ends. This CDR3 has 12 amino acids. Germline V gene data show CDR1 as WNHNN and CDR2 as SYGVQD (reference sequence). The CDR3 spells CASSDGPYEQYF. CDR3 in DNA: TGCGCCAGCAGTGACGGACCCTACGAGCAGTACTTC.

This clone was picked up one time. This rearrangement joins TRBV29-1 to TRBJ2-1, with TRBD1 matching 7 bases. J was trimmed by 3 bases and V by 4 bases; bases with no gene match: 6. This CDR3 comprises 14 residues. Per the germline V gene, CDR1 is SQVTM and CDR2 is ANQGSEA. The CDR3 DNA is TGCAGCGTTGCCAGACAGGGCCTCTACAATGAGCAGTTCTTC. Translation: CSVARQGLYNEQFF.